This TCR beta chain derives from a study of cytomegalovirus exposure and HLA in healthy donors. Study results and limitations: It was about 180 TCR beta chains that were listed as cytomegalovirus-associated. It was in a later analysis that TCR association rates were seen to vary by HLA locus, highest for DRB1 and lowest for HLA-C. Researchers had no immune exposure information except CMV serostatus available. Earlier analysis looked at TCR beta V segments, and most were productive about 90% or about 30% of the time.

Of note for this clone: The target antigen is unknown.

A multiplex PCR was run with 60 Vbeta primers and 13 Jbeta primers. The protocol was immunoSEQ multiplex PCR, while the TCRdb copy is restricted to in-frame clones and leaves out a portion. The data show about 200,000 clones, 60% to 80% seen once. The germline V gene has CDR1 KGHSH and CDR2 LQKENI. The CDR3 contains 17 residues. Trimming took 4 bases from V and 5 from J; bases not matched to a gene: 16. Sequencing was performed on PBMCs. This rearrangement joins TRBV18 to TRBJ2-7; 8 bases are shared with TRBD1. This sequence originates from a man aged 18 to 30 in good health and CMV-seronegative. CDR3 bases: TGTGCCAGCTCACTCACCGCCGGGACAGGCACTTCCCACGAGCAGTACTTC. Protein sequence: CASSLTAGTGTSHEQYF.